This TCR beta chain was profiled in a study of sequential checkpoint blockade in melanoma. Study at large: Each arm's sequence ended with maintenance nivolumab. TCRβ was sequenced from DNA of approximately 99 pretreatment tumors. After nivolumab or ipilimumab alone, roughly 20 patients had week-13 rebiopsies. Study findings and constraints: Clinical benefit was about 30 times likelier when tumor T-cell fraction and clonality increased.

Germline V gene lookup returns CDR1 SGHNT and CDR2 YENEEA. The CDR3 sequence is 14 residues long. V was cut by 5 bases and J by 4 bases, with 11 bases left in between. The protocol was immunoSEQ multiplex PCR, while the TCRdb copy is restricted to in-frame clones and leaves out a portion. The profile shows around 10,000 clones, under 30% of them singletons. This clone was observed a few times. Its antigen is currently unknown. Treatment reported: randomized to nivolumab then ipilimumab (arm A) or the reverse (arm B). Sequencing was performed on tumor tissue (inferred from file names), taken from a patient given nivolumab and ipilimumab in sequence. V gene TRBV11-3 combines with J gene TRBJ2-2; no clear D. This TCR was recovered from a human donor with melanoma. The CDR3 nucleotides read TGTGCCAGCAGCCAAAATCAGATCACCGGGGAGCTGTTTTTT. Translation gives CASSQNQITGELFF.